What follows are 18 T cell receptor beta chains derived from one specimen sequenced in a study of post-analysis software for immune sequencing data. The authors incorporated unique molecular identifiers into the TCR beta cDNA libraries. Each CDR3 protein gets one entry after TCRdb re-called the PCR reads with MiXCR. The table lists approximately 570,000 distinct CDR3 sequences, around 47% of them singletons. Study conclusions and caveats: In patients, five TRBV segments were more frequent than in controls, with TRBV5-6, TRBV5-1 and TRBV20-1 among them.

These receptors have no known antigen. Sequencing was done on a sample of blood. The source is a girl aged 5 to 17 with multiple sclerosis.

V and J are TRBV7-9 and TRBJ2-3, with 8 bases aligning to TRBD2. Trimming at V came to 7 bases and at J to 2 bases, leaving 11 bases not matched to a gene. This CDR3 comprises 16 residues. CDR1 SEHNR and CDR2 FQNEAQ come from the germline V gene (reference sequence). CDR3 DNA: TGTGCCAGCACCGACGGGCCGGGAGGGTACACAGATACGCAGTATTTT. Encoded protein: CASTDGPGGYTDTQYF.

The rearrangement links TRBV7-8 to TRBJ2-5; perhaps TRBD2 as D (6 bases). The CDR3 is 15 residues long. V gave up 0 bases and J gave up 5 bases, with 13 bases separating them. The germline gives CDR1 SGHVS, CDR2 FQNEAQ. The CDR3 sequence is CASSLAGGWRETQYF. The CDR3 DNA sequence: TGTGCCAGCAGCTTAGCAGGAGGGTGGAGGGAGACCCAGTACTTC.

The gene calls are TRBV7-6 and TRBJ2-2; tentatively, D is TRBD1 (5 bases). Germline CDR1 and CDR2: SGHVS and FNYEAQ. Trimming pared 1 base from V and 3 bases from J, leaving 9 bases between. This CDR3 is built from 15 residues. The CDR3 loop is CASSLEGAHTGELFF. CDR3 coding DNA: TGTGCCAGCAGCTTAGAAGGGGCCCACACCGGGGAGCTGTTTTTT.

This clonotype was seen a handful of times. The chain joins TRBV6-5 to TRBJ2-3; D may be TRBD2 (6 bases). CDR1 is MNHEY, CDR2 SVGAGI, per germline. The CDR3 spans 15 residues. V lost 4 bases and J 0 bases, leaving 11 bases between the germline ends. The CDR3 nucleotides read TGTGCCAGCAGTTTCGCCGGGACTAGCACAGATACGCAGTATTTT. It yields the protein CASSFAGTSTDTQYF.

This clonotype was counted only a few times. The CDR3 DNA sequence: TGTGCCAGCAGCGGTCGCCGAGTCGGGACAGGGTCTCATGGCTACACCTTC. It is translated as CASSGRRVGTGSHGYTF. This chain connects TRBV7-8 to TRBJ1-2; 9 bases fit TRBD1. Germline-derived CDR1 and CDR2 are SGHVS and FQNEAQ. V lost 5 bases, J lost 6 bases, and 16 bases stayed unmatched. The CDR3 is 17 amino acids.

The CDR3 DNA follows: TGTGCCAGCAGCCAAGAGGCTAGCAGTCCCTACGAGCAGTACTTC. Protein sequence: CASSQEASSPYEQYF. The gene calls are TRBV4-2 and TRBJ2-4; TRBD2 is a possible D gene (5 bases). TRBJ2-7 matches the DNA end more closely, so the J call is doubtful. Germline CDR1 LGHNA, CDR2 YNFKEQ. The CDR3 consists of 15 residues.

The chain couples TRBV13 to TRBJ1-1; no firm D call. Germline V gene sequence: CDR1 PRHDT, CDR2 FYEKMQ (reference sequence). The CDR3 is made up of 15 amino acids. Trimming cost V 4 bases and J 1 base, with 13 bases left between them. The CDR3 sequence is CASSSSAAWNTEAFF. The CDR3 region has the DNA TGTGCCAGCAGCTCCTCCGCGGCCTGGAACACTGAAGCTTTCTTT.

The count of this clonotype is one. J is TRBJ2-1 and V is TRBV27, with 8 bases identical to TRBD1. The V gene's germline CDR1 is MNHEY and CDR2 SMNVEV (reference sequence). J was trimmed by 2 bases and V by 4 bases; bases with no gene match: 4. The CDR3 contains 15 residues. The CDR3 reads CASSSRQGPYNEQFF. DNA of the CDR3: TGTGCCAGCAGTTCCAGACAGGGGCCCTACAATGAGCAGTTCTTC.

The sample holds a few counts of this clonotype. The V and J genes are TRBV11-2 and TRBJ2-4; D is perhaps TRBD2 (5 bases). The better agreement between TRBJ2-7 and the DNA end casts doubt on the J call. This CDR3 spans 16 amino acids. Per the germline V gene, CDR1 is SGHAT and CDR2 is FQNNGV. In nucleotides, the CDR3 is TGTGCCAGCAGCCCGAGGAGGACCGGGCCCTCAGCCGAGCAGTACTTC. It is translated as CASSPRRTGPSAEQYF.

The genes are TRBV12-3 or TRBV12-4 and TRBJ2-7; 11 nucleotides line up with TRBD2. The J call may be wrong; the DNA end is better matched by TRBJ2-5. The CDR3 is 17 residues long. In nucleotides, the CDR3 is TGTGCCAACAGCCCATTCATTAGCGGGAGGGAAGGAGAGACCCAGTACTTC. It encodes CANSPFISGREGETQYF.

The CDR3 sequence: CASRATRSSYNEQFF. CDR3 DNA sequence: TGTGCCAGCAGAGCAACTAGGAGCTCCTACAATGAGCAGTTCTTC. The chain joins TRBV3-1 to TRBJ2-1; tentatively, D is TRBD2 (5 bases). Germline values: CDR1 LGHDT, CDR2 YNNKEL (reference sequence). This CDR3 spans 15 amino acids. Trimming took 6 bases from V and 0 from J, leaving 12 bases between them.

The CDR3 is CASSQRQGDFTDTQYF. The CDR3, as DNA: TGTGCCAGCAGCCAAAGACAGGGGGACTTCACAGATACGCAGTATTTT. This chain connects TRBV5-4 to TRBJ2-3; 9 nucleotides match TRBD1. V trimming: 4 bases; J trimming: 2 bases; junction bases outside the gene matches: 8. The length of the CDR3 is 16 residues. The germline V gene encodes CDR1 SGHNT and CDR2 YYREEE (reference sequence).

The chain joins TRBV20-1 to TRBJ2-1; 10 nucleotides line up with TRBD2. CDR3 length: 15 residues. Trimming at V came to 3 bases and at J to 7 bases, leaving 9 bases not matched to a gene. From germline, CDR1 is DFQATT and CDR2 SNEGSKA (reference sequence). The CDR3 region is CSASRTSGVRNEQFF. CDR3 nucleotide sequence: TGCAGTGCTAGTAGAACTAGCGGGGTGAGAAATGAGCAGTTCTTC.

The chain uses TRBV12-3 or TRBV12-4 and TRBJ2-3, with 7 bases fitting TRBD2. The CDR3 loop spans 15 amino acids. Losses at the gene ends were 1 base for V and 4 bases for J; bases not matched to a gene: 5. The CDR3 bases are TGTGCCAGCAGTTTAGTTGGCGGGAGAGCAGATACGCAGTATTTT. Residues: CASSLVGGRADTQYF.

J is TRBJ2-5 and V is TRBV7-3; the match to TRBD2 covers 9 bases. The CDR3 covers 13 residues. The V gene end was trimmed by 1 base and the J gene end by 7 bases; junction bases not matched to a gene: 1. CDR1 SGHTA and CDR2 FQGTGA come from the germline V gene. DNA of the CDR3: TGTGCCAGCAGCTTAAGCGGGGGGGCGACCCAGTACTTC. This codes for CASSLSGGATQYF.

A few counts support this clonotype. For the CDR3, the DNA is TGCAGTGCCCCAGGGGGGAAGGGCTACACCTTC. Translated, it gives CSAPGGKGYTF. The V gene is TRBV20-1, the J gene TRBJ1-2, with 7 bases matching TRBD1. CDR3 length: 11 amino acids. Germline-derived CDR1 and CDR2 are DFQATT and SNEGSKA (reference sequence). V trimming: 6 bases; J trimming: 8 bases; junction bases outside the gene matches: 6.

The chain is built from TRBV27 and TRBJ1-5, with 11 positions matching TRBD1. Germline V lookup: CDR1 MNHEY, CDR2 SMNVEV (reference sequence). CDR3 length: 19 amino acids. J gave up 7 bases and V 2 bases, and 16 bases lay outside the gene matches. The CDR3 DNA reads as TGTGCCAGCAGTTTAATGCCCGGACAGGGGGCAAGGGGAAGGCAGCCCCAGCATTTT. Encoded protein: CASSLMPGQGARGRQPQHF.

There are many counts of this clonotype. The V gene is TRBV12-3 or TRBV12-4, the J gene TRBJ2-3; 10 bases line up with TRBD2. The CDR3 spans 15 residues. Trimming removed 5 bases from V and 2 bases from J; junction bases left unmatched: 4. The CDR3 DNA reads TGTGCCAGCAGTCTCGGACTAGCGGACACAGATACGCAGTATTTT. Its protein is CASSLGLADTDTQYF.